Included here is one TCR beta chain sequence, with context. Its antigen remains unidentified. Per-base qualities were not stored, and no clone one base away is much larger. Ficoll-Paque density gradient centrifugation was used to isolate PBMCs. These data originate in a study of T-cell memory formation after mild COVID-19 (dated by TCRdb to 2020 to 2022). Some background on the complete study: TCR sequence clusters from the two donors were largely donor specific. In a couple of donors, T-cell clones that expanded and contracted after mild COVID-19 were followed by sequencing TCRalpha and TCRbeta repertoires longitudinally. The cohort comprised two young, previously healthy adult volunteers, one female and one male. The study at large found these results: Whether the second-wave clones peaking on day 37 were SARS-CoV-2 specific was not confirmed. Contracting CD4+ clones were located mainly in the CM and EM memory subsets, whereas CD8+ clones were found to be enriched in EMRA. Some responding clones were found in pre-infection memory, which suggests that pre-existing cross-reactive memory T cells took part in the SARS-CoV-2 response. Clones that contracted from day 15 to 85 showed balanced CD4/CD8 phenotypes, whereas a second wave of clones that expanded from day 15 to 37 leaned towards CD4+. Only two mild cases were covered in the study, and larger cohorts including severe cases with pre-infection samples were considered necessary.

Sequencing used an Illumina NovaSeq 6000. cDNA libraries for TCRalpha and TCRbeta were prepared by 5'RACE using constant-segment primers, with sample barcodes and unique molecular identifiers added. Trizol reagent was used to extract RNA from every sample. The libraries were amplified in two PCR steps, and the second step added a second sample barcode and Illumina TruSeq adapters. Libraries were sequenced on an Illumina NovaSeq with 2 x 150 bp paired-end reads. The original pipeline was this. Reads were demultiplexed and collapsed into UMI-guided consensus sequences with migec v1.2.7. Using mixcr v2.1.11, the UMI consensuses were aligned to TRA and TRB V and J templates and assembled into clonotypes. A clonotype was counted as expanded or contracted only when both edgeR and NoisET called the clonotype significant, with the noise models trained on biological replicates. For edgeR calls, a false discovery rate-adjusted p below 0.01 and a log2 fold-change threshold of 1 were applied. As an exploratory analysis of dynamics, max-normalized trajectories of the 1000 most abundant clonotypes were examined with PCA combined with hierarchical clustering. Separately sequenced CD4+ and CD8+ repertoires were used to assign the CD4 or CD8 phenotype of responding clones. The raw public data were reprocessed by TCRdb itself: fastp quality trimming at Q25, MiXCR clonotype calling, in-frame beta chains only. Rows merge per CDR3 protein into single entries with the most common DNA and genes. The V and J calls and clone size come from TCRdb's table, not from the authors' own analysis. The sample table holds about 610,000 distinct CDR3 sequences, of which 17% were seen once. The ten largest account for around 7.8% of the sample.

CDR1 and CDR2 are drawn from the germline V gene: KGHDR, SFDVKD. The CDR3 contains 12 residues, cysteine and phenylalanine counted. Of all the DNA, just the CDR3 is kept, 36 bases in frame from base 1. V loses 0 bases, J loses 5 bases, and the germline ends lie 3 bases apart. The chain was built from TRBV24-1 and TRBJ2-5, with the D segment identity uncertain. The sequenced sample was PBMCs or a T cell subset sorted from them (not recorded which). The sequence derives from an adult woman who had mild COVID-19 (a few samples of this study predate the infection). The sample titles of this study are shuffled in the database, so cell type and time point are left out; the donor was told from shared clones. The CDR3 in this case is CATSDLWETQYF. Here is the DNA: TGTGCCACCAGTGATTTGTGGGAGACCCAGTACTTC.